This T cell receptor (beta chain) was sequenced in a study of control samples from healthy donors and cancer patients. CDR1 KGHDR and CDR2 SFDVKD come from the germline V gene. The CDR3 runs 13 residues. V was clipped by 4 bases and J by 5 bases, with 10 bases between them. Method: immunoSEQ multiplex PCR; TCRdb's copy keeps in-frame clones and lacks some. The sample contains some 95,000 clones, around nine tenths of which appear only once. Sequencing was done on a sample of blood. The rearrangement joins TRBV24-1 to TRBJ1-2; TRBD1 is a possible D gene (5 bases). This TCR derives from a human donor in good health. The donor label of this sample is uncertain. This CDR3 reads CATSDGTAYGYTF. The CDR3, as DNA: TGTGCCACCAGTGACGGGACTGCTTATGGCTACACCTTC.